The 20 T cell receptor beta chains below all came from one sample that was sequenced in a study of blood T cells in healthy people across ages. A sample-barcoded 5' primer and a J-beta primer mix were used in a second PCR of roughly 6 to 11 cycles. MiXCR, run by TCRdb on the 5' RACE reads, gives a single entry per CDR3 protein. The data show roughly 1,300,000 distinct CDR3 sequences, almost 60% seen once. Sequenced: blood. These receptors came from a man aged 18 to 30 in good health.

This sequence joins TRBV4-1 and TRBJ1-6; TRBD1 is a possible D gene (6 bases). There are 15 residues in the CDR3. V gave up 3 bases and J gave up 10 bases, with 16 bases separating them. Germline values: CDR1 MGHRA, CDR2 YSYEKL. CDR3 amino acids: CASSHEDREGSPLHF. Written as DNA, the CDR3 is TGCGCCAGCAGCCATGAGGACAGAGAAGGGTCACCCCTCCACTTT.

This clonotype was seen more than once but under ten times. CDR3 sequence reads: CSVEITDTQYF. In DNA, the CDR3 is TGCAGCGTTGAGATCACAGATACGCAGTATTTT. The chain combines TRBV29-1 with TRBJ2-3; the D is unclear. The CDR3 covers 11 residues. The germline gives CDR1 SQVTM, CDR2 ANQGSEA. V was trimmed by 3 bases and J by 2 bases, leaving 3 bases between them.

This clonotype showed up just once. The chain recombines TRBV12-3 or TRBV12-4 with TRBJ2-5, with 8 bases matching TRBD1. The junction had 12 bases not matched to a gene; V was cut back by 5 bases and J by 4 bases. The CDR3 sequence is 16 residues long. The CDR3 reads CASSQPTGANRETQYF. The CDR3, as DNA: TGTGCCAGCAGTCAACCGACAGGGGCCAACCGAGAGACCCAGTACTTC.

This clonotype was seen a few times. The chain joins TRBV6-5 to TRBJ2-1, with D maybe TRBD2 (5 bases). Trimming took 7 bases from V and 7 from J, leaving 17 bases between them. The CDR3 runs to 14 residues. In germline, CDR1 is MNHEY, CDR2 SVGAGI. The CDR3, as DNA: TGTGCCAGCACCGCGATCCCCGGGGTTAATGAGCAGTTCTTC. Its protein is CASTAIPGVNEQFF.

The chain is built from TRBV28 and TRBJ2-5; possibly TRBD2 for D (6 bases). The V end lost 5 bases, the J end lost 2 bases, and 12 bases lay between the germline ends. Per the germline V gene, CDR1 is MDHEN and CDR2 is SYDVKM. The CDR3 is 14 amino acids. The CDR3 spells CASSPLAIQETQYF. CDR3 DNA sequence: TGTGCCAGCAGTCCCCTAGCGATTCAAGAGACCCAGTACTTC.

The chain has TRBV6-2 or TRBV6-3 and TRBJ2-4; possibly TRBD2 for D (6 bases). Gene TRBJ2-7 matches the end of the DNA better, so the J call may be wrong. CDR1 is MNHEY, CDR2 SVGEGT, per germline. This CDR3 has 14 residues. CDR3 protein: CASRRTGLTYEQYF. The CDR3 DNA reads TGTGCCAGCAGAAGAACGGGACTTACCTACGAGCAGTACTTC.

This clonotype showed up just once. V is TRBV10-3 and J is TRBJ2-7; TRBD1 aligns across 7 bases. The ends lost 11 bases at V and 2 bases at J; junction bases unmatched: 9. The CDR3 has 13 residues. CDR1 and CDR2 (germline): ENHRY, SYGVKD. As DNA, the CDR3 is TGTGCCGCCCGACCGGGACAGACCTACGAGCAGTACTTC. Its protein is CAARPGQTYEQYF.

The rearrangement joins TRBV20-1 to TRBJ1-6; 8 bases fit TRBD1. This CDR3 has 15 residues. V lost 0 bases, J lost 8 bases, and 6 bases stayed unmatched. Germline values: CDR1 DFQATT, CDR2 SNEGSKA (reference sequence). CDR3: CSAREGQGRYSPLHF. Here the CDR3 DNA reads TGCAGTGCTAGAGAAGGACAGGGTCGTTATTCACCCCTCCACTTT.

The gene calls are TRBV6-1 and TRBJ1-2; 7 nucleotides agree with TRBD1. CDR3 length: 15 amino acids. Germline CDR1 reads MNHNS; CDR2 reads SASEGT. The V and J ends lost 3 bases and 7 bases, in that order; junction bases with no gene match: 11. CDR3 nucleotide sequence: TGTGCCAGCAGTGAGGCTACAGGGGTCCAAACTGGCTACACCTTC. It translates to CASSEATGVQTGYTF.

This clonotype was observed a few times. The chain employs TRBV6-2 or TRBV6-3 and TRBJ2-1; 14 bases are a match to TRBD2. CDR1 MNHEY and CDR2 SVGEGT come from the germline V gene. Trimming cost V 4 bases and J 6 bases; bases outside gene matches: 5. The CDR3 covers 16 residues. This CDR3 reads CASSSRGLAGGNEQFF. The CDR3, as DNA: TGTGCCAGCAGTTCCCGCGGACTAGCGGGGGGCAATGAGCAGTTCTTC.

This clonotype was seen only a few times. The chain joins TRBV25-1 to TRBJ2-1; unclear D gene. V shed 9 bases and J shed 6 bases, with 9 bases lying between them. CDR1 is MGHDK and CDR2 is SYGVNS in the germline V gene. CDR3 size: 11 residues. CDR3: CASGVGNEQFF. As DNA, the CDR3 is TGTGCCAGTGGGGTCGGCAATGAGCAGTTCTTC.

V usage is TRBV28 and J usage is TRBJ2-6; tentative D call: TRBD1 (5 bases). The V gene lost 2 bases and the J gene lost 0 bases, with 8 bases spanning the gap. The CDR3 has 16 residues. Germline lookup yields CDR1 MDHEN and CDR2 SYDVKM. For the CDR3, the DNA is TGTGCCAGCAGTTTACAGGGCTACTCTGGGGCCAACGTCCTGACTTTC. Protein product: CASSLQGYSGANVLTF.

CDR3: CATAGSRVHNEQFF. Written as DNA, the CDR3 is TGTGCCACAGCTGGGAGCAGGGTGCACAATGAGCAGTTCTTC. This sequence joins TRBV6-5 and TRBJ2-1; D might be TRBD1 or TRBD2, each matching 5 bases. V gave up 10 bases and J gave up 5 bases, with 18 bases separating them. In germline, CDR1 is MNHEY, CDR2 SVGAGI. CDR3 size: 14 residues.

The chain employs TRBV11-2 and TRBJ2-5; 7 nucleotides match TRBD1. The DNA matches TRBJ2-7 better at its end, which makes the J call doubtful. In germline, CDR1 is SGHAT, CDR2 FQNNGV. CDR3 length: 16 residues. The chain's CDR3 is CASSLVPGQLHYEQYF. The CDR3 DNA reads as TGTGCCAGCAGCTTAGTGCCGGGACAGCTACACTACGAGCAGTACTTC.

The chain combines TRBV4-3 with TRBJ1-2, with D tentatively TRBD1 (5 bases). With 1 base removed from V and 6 bases from J, the gap between germline ends came to 18 bases. Looked up from germline, CDR1 is LGHNA and CDR2 is YSLEER. This CDR3 region has 16 residues. CDR3 in DNA: TGCGCCAGCAGCCAAGCTGCTGGGACGGCTATGAATGGCTACACCTTC. Residues: CASSQAAGTAMNGYTF.

The chain uses TRBV30 and TRBJ2-1; D gene uncertain. The CDR3 is made up of 13 amino acids. Trimming left V 0 bases short and J 6 bases short, with 9 bases between. Germline V gene data show CDR1 as GTSNPN and CDR2 as SVGIG (reference sequence). CDR3: CAWSVAAFNEQFF. DNA of the CDR3: TGTGCCTGGAGTGTCGCCGCCTTCAATGAGCAGTTCTTC.

The rearrangement joins TRBV3-1 to TRBJ2-5; D gene uncertain. The J call may be incorrect, as the DNA end agrees better with TRBJ2-7. This CDR3 is built from 12 residues. Germline lookup yields CDR1 LGHDT and CDR2 YNNKEL (reference sequence). CDR3 DNA: TGTGCCAGCAGCCCCATGGGTGACGAGCAGTACTTC. Translating gives CASSPMGDEQYF.

The chain links TRBV6-2 or TRBV6-3 to TRBJ1-1; TRBD1 might be the D (5 bases). Trimming took off 8 bases at V and 7 bases at J, with 20 bases between the two ends. Per germline, CDR1 MNHEY and CDR2 SVGEGT. This CDR3 region has 14 residues. CDR3 sequence: CASCGRRRQFEAFF. CDR3 nucleotides: TGTGCCAGCTGCGGTAGAAGGAGACAGTTTGAAGCTTTCTTT.

This clonotype was counted between two and nine times. The chain combines TRBV13 with TRBJ1-6; D unclear. The CDR3 is 12 residues long. Trimming took off 4 bases at V and 10 bases at J, with 8 bases between the two ends. Germline V gene sequence: CDR1 PRHDT, CDR2 FYEKMQ (reference sequence). CDR3 residues: CASSSELSPLHF. As DNA, the CDR3 is TGTGCCAGCAGCTCAGAGTTGTCACCCCTCCACTTT.

This clonotype was recorded once. The V gene is TRBV29-1, the J gene TRBJ1-5, with TRBD1 as a possible D gene (5 bases). V dropped 4 bases and J dropped 6 bases, with 13 bases sitting between them. The CDR3 extends over 13 amino acids. Germline CDR1 SQVTM, CDR2 ANQGSEA. The CDR3, as DNA: TGCAGCGTTGGGGGGATAGACGCTCAGCCCCAGCATTTT. It yields the protein CSVGGIDAQPQHF. Full variable domain (remainder filled in from reference TRBV29-1 and TRBJ1-5): SAVISQKPSRDICQRGTSLTIQCQVDSQVTMMFWYRQQPGQSLTLIATANQGSEATYESGFVIDKFPISRPNLTFSTLTVSNMSPEDSSIYLCSVGGIDAQPQHFGDGTRLSIL.